The present entry profiles one T cell receptor beta chain with its context. Its specific antigen is unknown. Base quality data are lacking; no much larger clone is found one base away. The entry originates in a study of T cell changes during pregnancy in multiple sclerosis (dated by TCRdb to about 2019). Regarding the study in general: The study examined how the T cell repertoire changed over the course of pregnancy in women with multiple sclerosis.

Libraries came from the immunoSEQ multiplex PCR assay. Imported from immuneACCESS, the table was reduced by TCRdb to in-frame sequences with V and J called. These copies leave out some clones; in studies compared against another copy, an unresolved V gene accounts for under half, and the cause of the remainder is not known. The table for this sample lists approximately 46,000 clones; about 89% of them were counted only once. The ten most abundant clones make up roughly 1.2% of the sample. V lost 5 bases and J lost 4 bases, and the count of bases not matched to a germline gene is 9. Looking up the germline V gene (reference sequence) yields CDR1 LNHDA and CDR2 SQIVND. The cysteine opens and the phenylalanine closes a CDR3 of 15 amino acids. The CDR3 DNA has 45 bases and is translated from base 1.

Here the chain combines TRBV19 and TRBJ1-2, with 8 middle bases fitting TRBD1. Sequences were derived from CD4+ T cells from peripheral blood mononuclear cells, sampled after pregnancy. The TCR was taken from a female donor with multiple sclerosis, enrolled in a pregnancy study. The nucleotide sequence reads TGTGCCAGTAGTTCCCGGACAGGGCCCCGCTATGGCTACACCTTC. Its translation is CASSSRTGPRYGYTF.